Listed here are 17 T cell receptor beta chains from one sample, sequenced in a study of T cell changes during pregnancy in multiple sclerosis. Generated by immunoSEQ multiplex PCR, the TCRdb table keeps only in-frame clones and is missing some. This sample has tens of thousands of clones, with approximately 94% found just once. The material sequenced was peripheral blood, taken in the third trimester of pregnancy. The receptors come from a female donor with multiple sclerosis, enrolled in a pregnancy study.

V is TRBV27 and J is TRBJ2-1, with 9 nucleotides matching TRBD1. Per the germline V gene, CDR1 is MNHEY and CDR2 is SMNVEV (reference sequence). The CDR3 runs 16 residues. V trimming: 5 bases; J trimming: 2 bases; junction bases outside the gene matches: 7. The DNA for the CDR3 is TGTGCCAGCAGTCCCTTGGACAGGGGAGCCTACAATGAGCAGTTCTTC. Translating it yields CASSPLDRGAYNEQFF.

J is TRBJ2-5 and V is TRBV27, with 8 bases aligning to TRBD2. The CDR3 is 17 residues long. Germline assignment: CDR1 MNHEY and CDR2 SMNVEV (reference sequence). Trimming cost V 4 bases and J 0 bases; bases outside gene matches: 10. The CDR3 DNA reads as TGTGCCAGCAGTTCTTTTCTGGCTAGCGGGTACCAAGAGACCCAGTACTTC. It yields the protein CASSSFLASGYQETQYF.

This clone was observed a single time. The rearrangement uses TRBV9 and TRBJ1-2; 8 bases agree with TRBD1. This CDR3 region has 13 residues. Germline V gene sequence: CDR1 SGDLS, CDR2 YYNGEE. J was trimmed by 10 bases and V by 3 bases; bases with no gene match: 8. The CDR3 reads CASSALDRGDYTF. In DNA form, the CDR3 reads TGTGCCAGCAGCGCACTCGACAGGGGTGACTACACCTTC. Filled out from reference TRBV9 and TRBJ1-2, the complete variable domain reads DSGVTQTPKHLITATGQRVTLRCSPRSGDLSVYWYQQSLDQGLQFLIQYYNGEERAKGNILERFSAQQFPDLHSELNLSSLELGDSALYFCASSALDRGDYTFGSGTRLTVV.

This clone has only one observation. This chain links TRBV13 with TRBJ2-7, with D unclear. This CDR3 region has 13 residues. The germline V gene has CDR1 PRHDT and CDR2 FYEKMQ (reference sequence). V gave up 0 bases and J gave up 2 bases, with 5 bases separating them. CDR3 nucleotides: TGTGCCAGCAGCTTAGGGCGGACCTACGAGCAGTACTTC. This codes for CASSLGRTYEQYF.

In its sample, this clone was seen once. The V call is TRBV5-1, the J call TRBJ2-7, with 8 bases lining up with TRBD2. This CDR3 is 15 amino acids long. V shed 3 bases, J shed 0 bases, and the junction held 5 bases outside the gene matches. Germline CDR1 reads SGHRS; CDR2 reads YFSETQ. The CDR3 reads CASSSGLAASYEQYF. CDR3 in DNA: TGCGCCAGCAGCTCCGGACTAGCAGCCTCCTACGAGCAGTACTTC.

As DNA, the CDR3 is TGTGCCAGCAGTGTAGGACTAGCAGCAGATACGCAGTATTTT. Translation: CASSVGLAADTQYF. The chain employs TRBV6-5 and TRBJ2-3; 8 bases agree with TRBD2. The trim removed 5 bases at V and 4 bases at J, leaving 5 bases unmatched. Germline CDR1 and CDR2: MNHEY and SVGAGI. The CDR3 runs to 14 residues.

V is TRBV29-1 and J is TRBJ2-1; 9 bases map to TRBD2. Per germline, CDR1 SQVTM and CDR2 ANQGSEA. Trimming removed 5 bases from V and 7 bases from J; junction bases left unmatched: 9. CDR3 size: 14 residues. CDR3 nucleotides: TGCAGCGTTAGGCGGGAGGGCCTGCGAAATGAGCAGTTCTTC. Protein sequence: CSVRREGLRNEQFF.

The chain recombines TRBV29-1 with TRBJ1-2, with 11 bases fitting TRBD1. The CDR3 sequence is 12 residues long. Germline lookup yields CDR1 SQVTM and CDR2 ANQGSEA. V was clipped by 6 bases and J by 8 bases; unmatched bases: 5. The CDR3 nucleotides are TGCAGCGTCGGACAGGGGGCTGGAGGCTACACCTTC. Encoded protein: CSVGQGAGGYTF.

The genes are TRBV7-8 and TRBJ2-7, with TRBD2 as a possible D gene (5 bases). The germline gives CDR1 SGHVS, CDR2 FQNEAQ. Trimming pared 1 base from V and 3 bases from J, leaving 13 bases between. The CDR3 runs 15 residues. For the CDR3, the DNA is TGTGCCAGCAGCTTAGTGGCCGGGATTAACTACGAGCAGTACTTC. This encodes CASSLVAGINYEQYF. Variable domain in full (rest from reference TRBV7-8 and TRBJ2-7): GAGVSQSPRYKVAKRGQDVALRCDPISGHVSLFWYQQALGQGPEFLTYFQNEAQLDKSGLPSDRFFAERPEGSVSTLKIQRTQQEDSAVYLCASSLVAGINYEQYFGPGTRLTVT.

V is TRBV5-1 and J is TRBJ1-4; TRBD1 is a possible D gene (5 bases). V was pared by 2 bases and J by 7 bases, with 12 bases between. The CDR3 is made up of 14 amino acids. Germline V CDR1 and CDR2: SGHRS, YFSETQ. CDR3 in amino acids: CASSFDRKSEKLFF. CDR3 DNA: TGCGCCAGCAGCTTTGACAGAAAGAGTGAAAAACTGTTTTTT.

The chain is built from TRBV5-4 and TRBJ2-2, with D possibly being TRBD1 (7 bases). CDR1 is SGHNT, CDR2 YYREEE, per germline (reference sequence). CDR3 length: 15 residues. Trimming shortened V by 4 bases and J by 4 bases, and 14 bases separated the two germline ends. The CDR3 sequence is CASSGGTAFTGELFF. CDR3 nucleotide sequence: TGTGCCAGCAGCGGGGGGACAGCTTTCACCGGGGAGCTGTTTTTT. The full variable domain, with the rest looked up from reference TRBV5-4 and TRBJ2-2, is ETGVTQSPTHLIKTRGQQVTLRCSSQSGHNTVSWYQQALGQGPQFIFQYYREEENGRGNFPPRFSGLQFPNYSSELNVNALELDDSALYLCASSGGTAFTGELFFGEGSRLTVL.

The CDR3 DNA reads as TGTGCCAGCAGCTTAAGGATAAGCGGGAGTTTGTACGAGCAGTACTTC. The encoded protein is CASSLRISGSLYEQYF. This chain joins TRBV7-8 and TRBJ2-7; TRBD2 matches 8 bases. The CDR3 runs 16 residues. Unmatched junction bases numbered 10, after V lost 2 bases and J lost 4 bases. CDR1 and CDR2 (germline): SGHVS, FQNEAQ. The full variable domain, completed using reference TRBV7-8 and TRBJ2-7, is GAGVSQSPRYKVAKRGQDVALRCDPISGHVSLFWYQQALGQGPEFLTYFQNEAQLDKSGLPSDRFFAERPEGSVSTLKIQRTQQEDSAVYLCASSLRISGSLYEQYFGPGTRLTVT.

The V gene is TRBV5-1, the J gene TRBJ1-3; D not certain. Per germline, CDR1 SGHRS and CDR2 YFSETQ. Trimming pared 1 base from V and 1 base from J, leaving 6 bases between. The CDR3 extends over 14 amino acids. CDR3 coding DNA: TGCGCCAGCAGCTTGACGGGATCTGGAAACACCATATATTTT. Translated: CASSLTGSGNTIYF.

V gene TRBV10-2 combines with J gene TRBJ2-5; tentatively, D is TRBD1 (6 bases). There are 12 residues in the CDR3. Trimming shortened V by 6 bases and J by 3 bases, and 8 bases separated the two germline ends. The V gene's germline CDR1 is WSHSY and CDR2 SAAADI. This CDR3 is CASRNREETQYF. As DNA, the CDR3 is TGCGCCAGCAGGAACAGGGAAGAGACCCAGTACTTC.

The chain uses TRBV19 and TRBJ2-3; D call uncertain. Germline V gene sequence: CDR1 LNHDA, CDR2 SQIVND (reference sequence). The CDR3 runs 12 residues. Trimming took off 4 bases at V and 3 bases at J, with 5 bases between the two ends. CDR3 DNA: TGTGCCAGTAGTAAACAGACAGATACGCAGTATTTT. Its translation: CASSKQTDTQYF.

The chain carries TRBV4-1 and TRBJ2-3; 10 nucleotides line up with TRBD2. Germline trimming cut 1 base from V and 4 bases from J; bases unmatched to any gene: 5. Germline CDR1 reads MGHRA; CDR2 reads YSYEKL. This CDR3 region has 16 residues. Here the CDR3 reads CASSQAGTSVSDTQYF. As DNA, the CDR3 is TGCGCCAGCAGCCAAGCCGGGACTAGCGTTTCAGATACGCAGTATTTT.

In this sample, this clone turned up a few times. The rearrangement links TRBV7-8 to TRBJ2-3, with 11 bases aligning to TRBD2. CDR1 and CDR2 from the germline V gene are SGHVS and FQNEAQ. This CDR3 is built from 16 residues. V shed 5 bases and J 6 bases; nucleotides not matched to a gene: 10. The CDR3 DNA follows: TGTGCCAGCAGCATCGCGACTAGCGGGACTGGTGATACGCAGTATTTT. Protein sequence: CASSIATSGTGDTQYF.